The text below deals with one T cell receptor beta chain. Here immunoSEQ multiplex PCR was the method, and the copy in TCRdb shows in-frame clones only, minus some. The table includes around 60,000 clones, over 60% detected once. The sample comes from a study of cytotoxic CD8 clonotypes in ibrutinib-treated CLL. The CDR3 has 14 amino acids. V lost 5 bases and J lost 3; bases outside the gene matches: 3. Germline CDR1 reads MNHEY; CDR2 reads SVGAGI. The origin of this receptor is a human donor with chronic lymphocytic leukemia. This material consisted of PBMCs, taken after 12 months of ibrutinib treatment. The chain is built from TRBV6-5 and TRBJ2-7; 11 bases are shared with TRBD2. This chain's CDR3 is CASSPGTSGYEQYF. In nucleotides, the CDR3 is TGTGCCAGCAGTCCCGGGACTAGCGGCTACGAGCAGTACTTC.